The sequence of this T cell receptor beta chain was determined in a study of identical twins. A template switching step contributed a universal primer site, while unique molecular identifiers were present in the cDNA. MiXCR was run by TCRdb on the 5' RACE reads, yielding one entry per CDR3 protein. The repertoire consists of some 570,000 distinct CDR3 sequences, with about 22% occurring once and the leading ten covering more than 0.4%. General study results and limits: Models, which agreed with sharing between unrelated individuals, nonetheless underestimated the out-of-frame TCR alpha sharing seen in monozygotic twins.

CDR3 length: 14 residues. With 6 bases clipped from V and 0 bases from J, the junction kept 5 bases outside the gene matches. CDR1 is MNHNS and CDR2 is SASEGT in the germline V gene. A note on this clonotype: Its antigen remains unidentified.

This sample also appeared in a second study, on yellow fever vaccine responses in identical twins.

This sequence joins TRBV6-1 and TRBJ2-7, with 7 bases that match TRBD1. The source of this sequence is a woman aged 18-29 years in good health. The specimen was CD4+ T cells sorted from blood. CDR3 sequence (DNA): TGTGCCAGCAGATTTCGGGACAGCTCCTACGAGCAGTACTTC. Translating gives CASRFRDSSYEQYF.